Each of the 3 T cell receptor beta chains below was sequenced from the same sample in a study of blood T cell repertoires in COVID-19 (dated by TCRdb to the early 2020s). Libraries were prepared through the immunoSEQ multiplex PCR assay. As stored in TCRdb, this immuneACCESS dataset retains in-frame rearrangements with V and J assigned. A fraction of the clones does not appear; measured against another copy, unresolved V genes explain less than half of the discrepancy, and the remainder lacks a known reason. The sample yields about 140,000 clones; about 84% were counted once. 8.8% of the sample lies in the top ten. Sequencing used peripheral blood. All receptors derive from an elderly woman in a cohort sampled during active or convalescent COVID-19.

This clone was counted a single time. The same CDR3 also results from other DNA sequences found in this sample. V and J are TRBV5-1 and TRBJ2-2; tentatively, D is TRBD2 (5 bases). CDR1 and CDR2 from the germline V gene are SGHRS and YFSETQ. The ends were cut back, 4 bases at V and 2 bases at J, with 12 bases in the middle. The CDR3 length is 15 residues. The CDR3 loop reads CASSPLTGNTGELFF. CDR3 DNA sequence: TGCGCCAGCAGCCCCCTGACGGGAAACACCGGGGAGCTGTTTTTT.

The chain joins TRBV6-5 to TRBJ1-2, with TRBD1 as a possible D gene (5 bases). CDR3 length: 13 amino acids. V was trimmed by 6 bases and J by 3 bases, leaving 11 bases between them. Germline V lookup: CDR1 MNHEY, CDR2 SVGAGI. The CDR3 DNA reads TGTGCCAGCAGAGTACGGGGGGACTATGGCTACACCTTC. Translation: CASRVRGDYGYTF.

This clone has only a few counts. The chain carries TRBV5-1 and TRBJ1-1; 9 nucleotides match TRBD1. The CDR3 extends over 14 amino acids. Germline loops: CDR1 SGHRS, CDR2 YFSETQ. V lost 4 bases to trimming and J lost 5 bases; unmatched junction nucleotides: 6. The CDR3 reads CASSTGTGWTEAFF. CDR3 nucleotide sequence: TGCGCCAGCAGCACCGGGACAGGGTGGACTGAAGCTTTCTTT.